This T cell receptor beta chain was recovered during a study of blood T cell repertoires in COVID-19. Turning to the study itself: T cells, B-cell-depleted T cells, or PBMCs supplied cDNA or gDNA.

J gave up 6 bases and V 6 bases, and 3 bases lay outside the gene matches. The CDR3 loop spans 13 amino acids. In germline, CDR1 is KGHDR, CDR2 SFDVKD. Produced via immunoSEQ multiplex PCR; TCRdb's table is partial and in-frame only. The sample includes approximately 220,000 clones, more than 80% of them seen just once. This clonotype was sampled from a woman younger than 35 in a cohort exposed to, infected with or recovered from COVID-19 (not recorded which). Sequencing used PBMCs or T cells enriched from blood (not recorded which). The rearrangement joins TRBV24-1 to TRBJ2-7; 11 bases line up with TRBD1. CDR3 protein: CATSPGQGGEQYF. In DNA, the CDR3 is TGTGCCACCAGTCCGGGACAGGGGGGCGAGCAGTACTTC.